Listed here is a single T cell receptor beta chain. The antigen remains undetermined. The data derive from a study of cytomegalovirus exposure and HLA in healthy donors. Study-level findings and limits: In most subjects, TCR beta sequences reportedly gave accurate predictions of HLA-A and HLA-B alleles. The availability of immune exposure information extended only to CMV serostatus. Excluded: some indistinguishable V segments such as TRBV6-2 and TRBV6-3. In an earlier analysis, about 87% or about 30%: the productive usage of most TCR beta V segments.

The primer mix had 60 Vbeta and 13 Jbeta primers. The assay was immunoSEQ multiplex PCR, and TCRdb's table has in-frame clones only and misses some. This sample has around 93,000 clones, with roughly four fifths found just once. Germline values: CDR1 MNHEY, CDR2 SVGAGI. V lost 6 bases to trimming and J lost 6 bases; unmatched junction nucleotides: 6. This CDR3 is 13 amino acids long. Sequencing was carried out using PBMCs. The chain carries TRBV6-5 and TRBJ2-3; TRBD2 aligns across 7 bases. The sequence was obtained from a man in his thirties or forties in good health and CMV-seropositive. CDR3 sequence (DNA): TGTGCCAGCAGCCTCTTGCGGGGGGATACGCAGTATTTT. Protein sequence: CASSLLRGDTQYF.